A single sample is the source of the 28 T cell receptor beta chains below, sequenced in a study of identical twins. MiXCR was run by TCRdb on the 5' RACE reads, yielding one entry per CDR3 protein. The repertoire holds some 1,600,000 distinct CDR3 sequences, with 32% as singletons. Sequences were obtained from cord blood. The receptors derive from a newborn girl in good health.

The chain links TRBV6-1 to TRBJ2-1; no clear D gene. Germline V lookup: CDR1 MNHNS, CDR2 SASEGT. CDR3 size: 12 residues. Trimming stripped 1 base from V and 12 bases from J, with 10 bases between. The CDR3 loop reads CASSEGFPGQFF. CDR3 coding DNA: TGTGCCAGCAGTGAAGGGTTCCCAGGGCAGTTCTTC.

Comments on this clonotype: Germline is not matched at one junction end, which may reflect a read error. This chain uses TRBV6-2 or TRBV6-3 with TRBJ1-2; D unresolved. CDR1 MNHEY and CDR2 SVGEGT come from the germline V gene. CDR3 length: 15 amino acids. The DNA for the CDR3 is TGTGTCAGCAGTTACTCAGAGGGCTCACGGTATGGCTACACCTTC. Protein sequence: CVSSYSEGSRYGYTF.

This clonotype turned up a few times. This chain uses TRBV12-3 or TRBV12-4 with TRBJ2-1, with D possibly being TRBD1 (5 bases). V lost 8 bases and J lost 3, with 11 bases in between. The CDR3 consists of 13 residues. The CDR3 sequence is CASGADGYNEQFF. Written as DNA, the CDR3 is TGTGCCAGCGGGGCAGATGGCTACAATGAGCAGTTCTTC.

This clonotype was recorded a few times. The CDR3: CASRGGITDTQYF. CDR3 nucleotides: TGTGCCAGCCGCGGGGGCATCACAGATACGCAGTATTTT. V is TRBV27 and J is TRBJ2-3; the D gene is possibly TRBD2 (7 bases). V lost 8 bases and J 2 bases, leaving 11 bases between the germline ends. CDR1 and CDR2 from the germline V gene are MNHEY and SMNVEV (reference sequence). This CDR3 comprises 13 residues.

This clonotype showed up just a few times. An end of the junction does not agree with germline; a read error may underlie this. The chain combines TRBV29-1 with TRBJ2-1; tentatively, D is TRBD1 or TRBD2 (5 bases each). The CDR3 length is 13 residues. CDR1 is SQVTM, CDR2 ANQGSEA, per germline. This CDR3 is CSAEAGFEGEQFF. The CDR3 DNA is TGCAGCGCTGAAGCAGGGTTTGAGGGTGAGCAGTTCTTC.

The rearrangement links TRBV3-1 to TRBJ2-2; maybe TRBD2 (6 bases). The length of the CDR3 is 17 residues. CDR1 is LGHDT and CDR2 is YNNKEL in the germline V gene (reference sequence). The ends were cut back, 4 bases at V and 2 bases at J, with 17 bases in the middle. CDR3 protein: CASSRAGSLTNTGELFF. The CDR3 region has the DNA TGTGCCAGCAGCCGGGCGGGGAGCCTCACTAACACCGGGGAGCTGTTTTTT.

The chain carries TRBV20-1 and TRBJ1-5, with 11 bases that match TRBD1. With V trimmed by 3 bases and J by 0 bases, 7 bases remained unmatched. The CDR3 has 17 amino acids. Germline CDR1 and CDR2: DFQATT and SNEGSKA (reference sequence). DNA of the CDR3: TGCAGTGCTAGCCCCGGGACAGGGGGACTTAGCAATCAGCCCCAGCATTTT. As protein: CSASPGTGGLSNQPQHF.

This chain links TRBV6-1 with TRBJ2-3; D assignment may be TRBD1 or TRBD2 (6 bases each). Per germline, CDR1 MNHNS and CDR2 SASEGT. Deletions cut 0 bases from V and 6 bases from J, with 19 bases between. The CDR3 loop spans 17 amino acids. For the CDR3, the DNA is TGTGCCAGCAGTGAAGCCGATCGGGGGCTCCTCAGGGATACGCAGTATTTT. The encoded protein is CASSEADRGLLRDTQYF.

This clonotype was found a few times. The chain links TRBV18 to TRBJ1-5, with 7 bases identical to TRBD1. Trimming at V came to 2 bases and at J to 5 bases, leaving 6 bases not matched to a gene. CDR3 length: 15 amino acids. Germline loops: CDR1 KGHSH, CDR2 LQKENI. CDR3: CASSPTGEGHQPQHF. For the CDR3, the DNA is TGTGCCAGCTCACCAACAGGGGAGGGACATCAGCCCCAGCATTTT.

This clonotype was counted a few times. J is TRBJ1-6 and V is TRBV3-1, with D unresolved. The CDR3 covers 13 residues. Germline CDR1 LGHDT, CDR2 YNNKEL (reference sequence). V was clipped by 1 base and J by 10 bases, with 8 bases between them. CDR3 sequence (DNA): TGTGCCAGCAGCCAAGTGGAAGAATCACCCCTCCACTTT. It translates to CASSQVEESPLHF.

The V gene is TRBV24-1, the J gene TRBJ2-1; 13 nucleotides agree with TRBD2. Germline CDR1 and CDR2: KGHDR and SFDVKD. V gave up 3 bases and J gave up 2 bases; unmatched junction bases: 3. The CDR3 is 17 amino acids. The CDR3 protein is CATSDPGTSGTYNEQFF. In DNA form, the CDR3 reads TGTGCCACCAGTGATCCCGGGACTAGCGGGACCTACAATGAGCAGTTCTTC.

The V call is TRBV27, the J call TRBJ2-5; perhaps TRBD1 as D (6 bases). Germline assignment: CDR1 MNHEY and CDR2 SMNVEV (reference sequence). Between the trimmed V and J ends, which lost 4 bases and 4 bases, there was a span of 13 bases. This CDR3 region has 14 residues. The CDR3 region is CASSSTGPSETQYF. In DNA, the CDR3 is TGTGCCAGCAGTTCGACAGGCCCCTCAGAGACCCAGTACTTC.

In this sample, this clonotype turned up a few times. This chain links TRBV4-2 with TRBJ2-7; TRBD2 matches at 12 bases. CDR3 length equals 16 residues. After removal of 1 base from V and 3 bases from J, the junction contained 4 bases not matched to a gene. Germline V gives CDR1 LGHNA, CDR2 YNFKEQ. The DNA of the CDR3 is TGTGCCAGCAGCCAAGGTCTGGGACTAGCGGGCTACGAGCAGTACTTC. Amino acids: CASSQGLGLAGYEQYF.

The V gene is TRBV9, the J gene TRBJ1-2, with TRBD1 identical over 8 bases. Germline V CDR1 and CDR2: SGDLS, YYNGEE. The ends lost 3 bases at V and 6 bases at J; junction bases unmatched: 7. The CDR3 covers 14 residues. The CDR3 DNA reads TGTGCCAGCAGCGCCAGGGGGCGCGGGGATGGCTACACCTTC. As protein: CASSARGRGDGYTF.

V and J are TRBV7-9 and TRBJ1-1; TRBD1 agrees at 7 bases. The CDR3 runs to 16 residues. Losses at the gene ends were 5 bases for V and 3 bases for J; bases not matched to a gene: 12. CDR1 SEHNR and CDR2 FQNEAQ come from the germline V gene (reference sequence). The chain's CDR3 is CASSAKTQGWDTEAFF. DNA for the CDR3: TGTGCCAGCAGCGCCAAAACACAGGGGTGGGACACTGAAGCTTTCTTT.

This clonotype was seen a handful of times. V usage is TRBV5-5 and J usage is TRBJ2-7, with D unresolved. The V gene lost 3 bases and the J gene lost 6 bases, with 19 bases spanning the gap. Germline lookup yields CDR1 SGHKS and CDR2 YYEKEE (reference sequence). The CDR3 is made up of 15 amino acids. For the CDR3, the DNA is TGTGCCAGCAGCTCTAAAACGGCGTTCCCAAGCGAGCAGTACTTC. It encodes CASSSKTAFPSEQYF.

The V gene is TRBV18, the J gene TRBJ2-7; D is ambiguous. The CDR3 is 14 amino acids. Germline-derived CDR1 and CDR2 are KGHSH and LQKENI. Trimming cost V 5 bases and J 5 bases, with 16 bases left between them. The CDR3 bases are TGTGCCAGCTCATTTTCAGTCTTGGATGACGAGCAGTACTTC. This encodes CASSFSVLDDEQYF.

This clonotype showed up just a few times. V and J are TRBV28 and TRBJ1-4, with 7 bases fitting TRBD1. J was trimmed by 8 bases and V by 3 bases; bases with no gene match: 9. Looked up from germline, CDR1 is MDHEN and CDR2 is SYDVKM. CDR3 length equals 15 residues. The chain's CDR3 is CASSFSDRVTEKLFF. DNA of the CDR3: TGTGCCAGCAGTTTCTCCGACAGGGTCACCGAAAAACTGTTTTTT. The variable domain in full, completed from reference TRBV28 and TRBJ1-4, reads DVKVTQSSRYLVKRTGEKVFLECVQDMDHENMFWYRQDPGLGLRLIYFSYDVKMKEKGDIPEGYSVSREKKERFSLILESASTNQTSMYLCASSFSDRVTEKLFFGSGTQLSVL.

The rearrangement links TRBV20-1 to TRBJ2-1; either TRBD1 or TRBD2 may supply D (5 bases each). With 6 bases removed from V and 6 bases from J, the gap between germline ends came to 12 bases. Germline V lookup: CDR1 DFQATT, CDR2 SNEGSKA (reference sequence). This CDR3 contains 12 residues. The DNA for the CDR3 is TGCAGTGCCGCCCAGAGGGGCAATGAGCAGTTCTTC. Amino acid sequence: CSAAQRGNEQFF.

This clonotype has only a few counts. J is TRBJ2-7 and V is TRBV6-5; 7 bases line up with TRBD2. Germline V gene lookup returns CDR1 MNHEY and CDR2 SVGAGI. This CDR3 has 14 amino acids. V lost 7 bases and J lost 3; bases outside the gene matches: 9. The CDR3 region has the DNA TGTGCCAGCAAGCCTTATGCTAGCGGCTACGAGCAGTACTTC. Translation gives CASKPYASGYEQYF.

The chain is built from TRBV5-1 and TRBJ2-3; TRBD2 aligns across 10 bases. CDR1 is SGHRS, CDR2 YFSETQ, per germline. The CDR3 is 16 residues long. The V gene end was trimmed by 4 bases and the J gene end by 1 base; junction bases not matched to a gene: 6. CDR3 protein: CASSVPSGGGTDTQYF. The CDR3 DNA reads TGCGCCAGCAGCGTCCCTAGCGGGGGAGGCACAGATACGCAGTATTTT.

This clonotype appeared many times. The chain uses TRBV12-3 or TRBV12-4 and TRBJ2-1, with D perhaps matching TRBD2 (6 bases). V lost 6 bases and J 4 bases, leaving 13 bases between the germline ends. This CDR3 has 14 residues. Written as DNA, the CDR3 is TGTGCCAGCAGCCCCGGGACTTTGTACAATGAGCAGTTCTTC. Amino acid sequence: CASSPGTLYNEQFF.

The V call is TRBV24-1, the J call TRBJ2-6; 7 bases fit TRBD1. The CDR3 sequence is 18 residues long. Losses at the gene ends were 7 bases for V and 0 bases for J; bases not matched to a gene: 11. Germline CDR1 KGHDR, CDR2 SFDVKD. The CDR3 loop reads CATRKEDRFLSGANVLTF. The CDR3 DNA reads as TGTGCCACCAGGAAGGAGGACAGGTTCCTCTCTGGGGCCAACGTCCTGACTTTC.

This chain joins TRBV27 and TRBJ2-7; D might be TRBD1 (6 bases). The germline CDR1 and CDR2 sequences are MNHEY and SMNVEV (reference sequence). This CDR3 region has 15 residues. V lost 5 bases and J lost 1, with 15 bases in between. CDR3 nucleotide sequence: TGTGCCAGCAGTGCGAGACAGGCCCCATCCTACGAGCAGTACTTC. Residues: CASSARQAPSYEQYF.

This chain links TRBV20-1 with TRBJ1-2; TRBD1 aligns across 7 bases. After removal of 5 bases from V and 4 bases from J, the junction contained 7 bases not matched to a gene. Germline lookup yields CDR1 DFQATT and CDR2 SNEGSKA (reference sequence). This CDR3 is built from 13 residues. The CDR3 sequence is CSAPFRQGYGYTF. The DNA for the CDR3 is TGCAGTGCTCCCTTCAGACAGGGCTATGGCTACACCTTC.

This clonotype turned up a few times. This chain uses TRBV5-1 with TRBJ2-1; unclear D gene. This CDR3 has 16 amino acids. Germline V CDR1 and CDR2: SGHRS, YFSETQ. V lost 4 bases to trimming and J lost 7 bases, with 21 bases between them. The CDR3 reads CASSRTSLQQLNEQFF. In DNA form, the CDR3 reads TGCGCCAGCAGCCGGACGTCTCTACAACAATTAAATGAGCAGTTCTTC. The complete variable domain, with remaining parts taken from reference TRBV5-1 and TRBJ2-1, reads KAGVTQTPRYLIKTRGQQVTLSCSPISGHRSVSWYQQTPGQGLQFLFEYFSETQRNKGNFPGRFSGRQFSNSRSEMNVSTLELGDSALYLCASSRTSLQQLNEQFFGPGTRLTVL.

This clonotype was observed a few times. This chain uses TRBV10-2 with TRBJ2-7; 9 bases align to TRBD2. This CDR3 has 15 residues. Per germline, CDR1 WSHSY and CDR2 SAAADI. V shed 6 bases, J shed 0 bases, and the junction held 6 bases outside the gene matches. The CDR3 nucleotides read TGCGCCAGCAGGACTAGCGGATTAAACTCCTACGAGCAGTACTTC. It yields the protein CASRTSGLNSYEQYF.

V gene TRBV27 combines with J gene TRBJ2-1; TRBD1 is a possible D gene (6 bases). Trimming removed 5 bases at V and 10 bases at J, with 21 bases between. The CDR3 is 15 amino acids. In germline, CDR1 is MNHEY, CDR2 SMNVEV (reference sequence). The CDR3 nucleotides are TGTGCCAGCAGTCCTCCGGGACACCCGACCTACGAGCAGTTCTTC. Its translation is CASSPPGHPTYEQFF.